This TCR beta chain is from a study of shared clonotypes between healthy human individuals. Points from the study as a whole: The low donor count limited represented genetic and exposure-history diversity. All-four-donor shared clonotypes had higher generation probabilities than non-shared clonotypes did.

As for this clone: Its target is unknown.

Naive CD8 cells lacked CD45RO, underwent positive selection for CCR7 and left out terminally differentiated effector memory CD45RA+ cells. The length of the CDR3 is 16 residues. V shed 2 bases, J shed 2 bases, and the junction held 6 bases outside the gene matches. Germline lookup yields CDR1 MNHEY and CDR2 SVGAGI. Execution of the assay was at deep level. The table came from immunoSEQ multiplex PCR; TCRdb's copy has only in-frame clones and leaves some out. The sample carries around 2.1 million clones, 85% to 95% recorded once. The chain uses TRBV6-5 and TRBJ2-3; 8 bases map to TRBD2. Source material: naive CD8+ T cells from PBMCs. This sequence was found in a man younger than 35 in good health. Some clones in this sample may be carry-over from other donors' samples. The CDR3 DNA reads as TGTGCCAGCAGTTACACGGCTAGCGGGCACACAGATACGCAGTATTTT. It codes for CASSYTASGHTDTQYF.